Below, 30 T cell receptor beta chains from the same sample are listed, as sequenced in a study of CD8 T cells in ankylosing spondylitis. One entry per CDR3 protein results from TCRdb running MiXCR on the 5' RACE reads. The sample has roughly 150,000 distinct CDR3 sequences; 30% to 40% are singletons. Sequencing was done on a sample of synovial fluid, either unsorted or a sorted T cell fraction (not recorded which). These receptors were taken from a male donor with ankylosing spondylitis.

This clonotype has just a few counts. The chain uses TRBV4-2 and TRBJ2-3; 11 positions match TRBD2. V lost 4 bases to trimming and J lost 1 base; unmatched junction nucleotides: 4. The germline CDR1 and CDR2 sequences are LGHNA and YNFKEQ. The CDR3 runs to 16 residues. The CDR3 DNA reads TGTGCCAGCAGCCTTCTAGCGGGGGGCCGCACAGATACGCAGTATTTT. Protein sequence: CASSLLAGGRTDTQYF.

This clonotype was seen many times. This sequence joins TRBV7-9 and TRBJ1-6; no definite D call. With 5 bases removed from V and 7 bases from J, the gap between germline ends came to 6 bases. Germline V gene lookup returns CDR1 SEHNR and CDR2 FQNEAQ (reference sequence). CDR3 length equals 12 residues. CDR3 nucleotides: TGTGCCAGCAGCCGTTCGAATTCACCCCTCCACTTT. Protein product: CASSRSNSPLHF.

As DNA, the CDR3 is TGTGCCACCAGCAGACCTGAAGAGATGCGGAGTTATGGCTACACCTTC. This translates into CATSRPEEMRSYGYTF. This rearrangement joins TRBV15 to TRBJ1-2, with D uncertain. With 2 bases removed from V and 5 bases from J, the gap between germline ends came to 18 bases. This CDR3 region has 16 residues. Germline V lookup: CDR1 LNHNV, CDR2 YYDKDF (reference sequence).

This clonotype was seen at least ten times. The chain recombines TRBV12-3 or TRBV12-4 with TRBJ1-5, with 8 bases fitting TRBD1. The CDR3 sequence is 13 residues long. Trimming cost V 5 bases and J 6 bases; bases outside gene matches: 3. The CDR3 coding sequence is TGTGCCAGCAGTAGGACAGGGACTCAGCCCCAGCATTTT. This codes for CASSRTGTQPQHF.

This clonotype was observed a few times. The rearrangement links TRBV15 to TRBJ2-1; D call uncertain. There are 14 residues in the CDR3. Trimming took 1 base from V and 10 from J, leaving 14 bases between them. Germline V gives CDR1 LNHNV, CDR2 YYDKDF (reference sequence). The CDR3 loop reads CATSRGGSAAEQFF. DNA for the CDR3: TGTGCCACCAGCAGAGGGGGATCCGCAGCGGAGCAGTTCTTC.

This clonotype was recorded a few times. This rearrangement joins TRBV19 to TRBJ1-2, with D maybe TRBD1 (6 bases). This CDR3 region has 16 residues. V dropped 3 bases and J dropped 6 bases, with 20 bases sitting between them. Germline V gives CDR1 LNHDA, CDR2 SQIVND (reference sequence). CDR3 coding DNA: TGTGCCAGTAGTATGGCTGGGCAGGGGAAAATTCATGGCTACACCTTC. Amino acid sequence: CASSMAGQGKIHGYTF.

This clonotype was counted a single time. The chain combines TRBV5-1 with TRBJ2-5; D is unclear. The CDR3 is 13 residues long. V was cut by 4 bases and J by 1 base, with 8 bases left in between. The germline V gene has CDR1 SGHRS and CDR2 YFSETQ. The CDR3 bases are TGCGCCAGCAGCCTCGCTATCCAAGAGACCCAGTACTTC. This sequence encodes CASSLAIQETQYF.

This clonotype was counted at least ten times. The chain has TRBV28 and TRBJ1-2; D unresolved. The CDR3 loop spans 10 amino acids. Germline-derived CDR1 and CDR2 are MDHEN and SYDVKM. Trimming removed 8 bases at V and 5 bases at J, with 6 bases between. CDR3 DNA: TGTGCCAGCGGGCGATATGGCTACACCTTC. Its translation is CASGRYGYTF.

V gene TRBV13 combines with J gene TRBJ1-2; D is unresolved. CDR3 size: 15 residues. Germline CDR1 is PRHDT and CDR2 is FYEKMQ (reference sequence). The germline V and J ends were trimmed by 5 bases and 0 bases, with 13 bases remaining between them. The CDR3 DNA reads as TGTGCCAGCAGCCCGAGCAGGTTTGCTAACTATGGCTACACCTTC. Amino acids: CASSPSRFANYGYTF. Full variable domain (rest looked up from reference TRBV13 and TRBJ1-2): AAGVIQSPRHLIKEKRETATLKCYPIPRHDTVYWYQQGPGQDPQFLISFYEKMQSDKGSIPDRFSAQQFSDYHSELNMSSLELGDSALYFCASSPSRFANYGYTFGSGTRLTVV.

CDR3 amino acids: CASSPGLINYGYTF. CDR3 in DNA: TGTGCCAGCAGCCCCGGGCTGATTAACTATGGCTACACCTTC. V and J are TRBV7-9 and TRBJ1-2, with unresolved D. The CDR3 length is 14 residues. Germline V lookup: CDR1 SEHNR, CDR2 FQNEAQ (reference sequence). The V end lost 5 bases, the J end lost 1 base, and 11 bases lay between the germline ends.

J is TRBJ2-1 and V is TRBV20-1; TRBD2 aligns across 7 bases. V lost 3 bases to trimming and J lost 5 bases; unmatched junction nucleotides: 10. The CDR3 consists of 15 residues. The V gene's germline CDR1 is DFQATT and CDR2 SNEGSKA (reference sequence). The CDR3 is CSASGRTSKNNEQFF. The CDR3 DNA reads as TGCAGTGCTAGTGGGAGGACTAGTAAGAACAATGAGCAGTTCTTC.

At least ten counts were recorded for this clonotype. The chain carries TRBV6-1 and TRBJ2-7; 7 bases match TRBD1. This CDR3 has 13 residues. CDR1 MNHNS and CDR2 SASEGT come from the germline V gene. The junction had 5 bases not matched to a gene; V was cut back by 7 bases and J by 2 bases. CDR3 residues: CASTRDRTYEQYF. CDR3 sequence (DNA): TGTGCCAGCACCCGGGACAGAACCTACGAGCAGTACTTC.

This clonotype occurred a few times. V usage is TRBV10-3 and J usage is TRBJ2-7; 9 bases fit TRBD1. Germline V gives CDR1 ENHRY, CDR2 SYGVKD. The J segment lost 4 bases and the V segment lost 4 bases, leaving 8 bases of the junction unmatched. The length of the CDR3 is 15 residues. The CDR3 nucleotides read TGTGCCATCAGTGTTGTAACAGGGGGCAGGTACGAGCAGTACTTC. Translated, it gives CAISVVTGGRYEQYF.

A few counts support this clonotype. The chain employs TRBV5-1 and TRBJ2-3; 9 nucleotides match TRBD2. Germline V CDR1 and CDR2: SGHRS, YFSETQ. This CDR3 spans 15 amino acids. V lost 3 bases and J lost 9; bases outside the gene matches: 11. In DNA form, the CDR3 reads TGCGCCAGCAGCTCCTTGGCGGGAGGGTTGGAAACGCAGTATTTT. Translation: CASSSLAGGLETQYF.

This clonotype was counted between two and nine times. The chain couples TRBV20-1 to TRBJ2-3; the match to TRBD1 covers 9 bases. V lost 4 bases and J lost 0; bases outside the gene matches: 2. From germline, CDR1 is DFQATT and CDR2 SNEGSKA (reference sequence). CDR3 size: 14 residues. CDR3 residues: CSAMGQGSTDTQYF. CDR3 nucleotide sequence: TGCAGTGCTATGGGACAGGGTAGCACAGATACGCAGTATTTT.

The CDR3 loop reads CASTEGVGGRVGYTF. Here the CDR3 DNA reads TGTGCCAGCACCGAAGGGGTCGGGGGACGGGTGGGCTACACCTTC. The chain carries TRBV28 and TRBJ1-2; the D gene is possibly TRBD1 (5 bases). The length of the CDR3 is 15 residues. V lost 7 bases and J lost 8, with 23 bases in between. Germline CDR1 reads MDHEN; CDR2 reads SYDVKM.

The sample holds many counts of this clonotype. The rearrangement links TRBV2 to TRBJ1-5; perhaps TRBD1 as D (5 bases). The CDR3 runs to 14 residues. V shed 5 bases and J shed 2 bases, with 10 bases lying between them. The germline V gene has CDR1 SNHLY and CDR2 FYNNEI. The CDR3 DNA reads as TGTGCCAGCAGTAGGTCCAGGGGCAATCAGCCCCAGCATTTT. Its protein is CASSRSRGNQPQHF.

This clonotype has at least ten counts. The chain is built from TRBV2 and TRBJ1-5; a possible D gene is TRBD1 (5 bases). The CDR3 sequence is 14 residues long. Trimming left V 6 bases short and J 0 bases short, with 9 bases between. The germline V gene has CDR1 SNHLY and CDR2 FYNNEI. CDR3 amino acids: CASREGLSNQPQHF. In nucleotides, the CDR3 is TGTGCCAGCAGGGAGGGGCTTAGCAATCAGCCCCAGCATTTT.

The J gene is TRBJ1-2, the V gene TRBV12-3 or TRBV12-4; perhaps TRBD1 as D (5 bases). The CDR3 loop spans 12 amino acids. V was pared by 2 bases and J by 5 bases, with 6 bases between. CDR3 loop: CASSLRGYGYTF. In DNA, the CDR3 is TGTGCCAGCAGTTTAAGGGGTTATGGCTACACCTTC.

This sequence joins TRBV20-1 and TRBJ2-2, with D hard to call. The CDR3 runs to 13 residues. Germline CDR1 reads DFQATT; CDR2 reads SNEGSKA (reference sequence). The ends were cut back, 6 bases at V and 7 bases at J, with 15 bases in the middle. CDR3 in amino acids: CSASSTVGGELFF. The CDR3 DNA sequence: TGCAGTGCCTCGTCGACTGTGGGCGGGGAGCTGTTTTTT.

The rearrangement joins TRBV2 to TRBJ2-3, with a possible D match to TRBD1 (5 bases). There are 11 residues in the CDR3. The ends were cut back, 9 bases at V and 6 bases at J, with 10 bases in the middle. Germline CDR1 is SNHLY and CDR2 is FYNNEI. The CDR3 nucleotides read TGTGCCAGAGGGGTCAGTGATACGCAGTATTTT. This sequence encodes CARGVSDTQYF.

This clonotype was observed at least ten times. This chain joins TRBV29-1 and TRBJ2-3; 7 nucleotides align to TRBD2. The V gene's germline CDR1 is SQVTM and CDR2 ANQGSEA. This CDR3 has 13 residues. J was trimmed by 7 bases and V by 3 bases; bases with no gene match: 7. This CDR3 reads CSVEAGVRYTQYF. DNA of the CDR3: TGCAGCGTTGAGGCGGGAGTGAGGTATACGCAGTATTTT.

This chain joins TRBV6-5 and TRBJ2-3; the D is unclear. Deletions cut 0 bases from V and 1 base from J, with 14 bases between. The CDR3 runs 17 residues. CDR1 MNHEY and CDR2 SVGAGI come from the germline V gene. The CDR3 loop reads CASSYSGPGRGTDTQYF. The CDR3 coding sequence is TGTGCCAGCAGTTACTCGGGCCCCGGAAGGGGCACAGATACGCAGTATTTT.

The chain joins TRBV10-3 to TRBJ1-5, with 9 bases matching TRBD1. The CDR3 length is 16 residues. Germline assignment: CDR1 ENHRY and CDR2 SYGVKD. V was clipped by 4 bases and J by 2 bases; unmatched bases: 6. DNA for the CDR3: TGTGCCATCAGTGCTACAGGGGGCGCTGGCAATCAGCCCCAGCATTTT. It yields the protein CAISATGGAGNQPQHF.

The rearrangement links TRBV3-1 to TRBJ1-4; D is perhaps TRBD1 (5 bases). This CDR3 has 15 residues. CDR1 LGHDT and CDR2 YNNKEL come from the germline V gene (reference sequence). Trimming pared 4 bases from V and 6 bases from J, leaving 15 bases between. The CDR3, as DNA: TGTGCCAGCAGCCCGAGACAGCCCGCGGATGAAAAACTGTTTTTT. Translated: CASSPRQPADEKLFF.

This clonotype showed up just a few times. The chain couples TRBV12-3 or TRBV12-4 to TRBJ2-3; a weak D match, TRBD1 (5 bases). CDR3 length: 14 amino acids. V was shortened by 7 bases and J by 4 bases, with 15 bases between the two germline ends. The CDR3 loop is CASTIRGLADTQYF. CDR3 DNA sequence: TGTGCCAGCACAATAAGGGGTCTCGCAGATACGCAGTATTTT.

The chain uses TRBV12-3 or TRBV12-4 and TRBJ1-2; 7 positions match TRBD1. Germline trimming cut 4 bases from V and 8 bases from J; bases unmatched to any gene: 4. The CDR3 covers 12 residues. The DNA for the CDR3 is TGTGCCAGCAGTTCAGGGGGAAGGGGCTACACCTTC. It codes for CASSSGGRGYTF.

J is TRBJ1-1 and V is TRBV14; no clear D gene. Trimming left V 0 bases short and J 5 bases short, with 10 bases between. The CDR3 length is 14 residues. The germline CDR1 and CDR2 sequences are SGHDN and FVKESK. The CDR3 bases are TGTGCCAGCAGCCAAGAACGGGGTATGACTGAAGCTTTCTTT. Its translation: CASSQERGMTEAFF.

The chain joins TRBV9 to TRBJ1-6; D ambiguous. Germline-derived CDR1 and CDR2 are SGDLS and YYNGEE. V lost 6 bases to trimming and J lost 12 bases, with 10 bases between them. The CDR3 loop spans 11 amino acids. CDR3: CASTTYGPLHF. The CDR3 bases are TGTGCCAGCACCACTTATGGACCCCTCCACTTT.

This rearrangement joins TRBV28 to TRBJ2-1; maybe TRBD2 (6 bases). The germline CDR1 and CDR2 sequences are MDHEN and SYDVKM. The CDR3 length is 8 residues. The CDR3 sequence: CAAGEQFF. The CDR3 DNA reads TGTGCTGCGGGGGAGCAGTTCTTC.